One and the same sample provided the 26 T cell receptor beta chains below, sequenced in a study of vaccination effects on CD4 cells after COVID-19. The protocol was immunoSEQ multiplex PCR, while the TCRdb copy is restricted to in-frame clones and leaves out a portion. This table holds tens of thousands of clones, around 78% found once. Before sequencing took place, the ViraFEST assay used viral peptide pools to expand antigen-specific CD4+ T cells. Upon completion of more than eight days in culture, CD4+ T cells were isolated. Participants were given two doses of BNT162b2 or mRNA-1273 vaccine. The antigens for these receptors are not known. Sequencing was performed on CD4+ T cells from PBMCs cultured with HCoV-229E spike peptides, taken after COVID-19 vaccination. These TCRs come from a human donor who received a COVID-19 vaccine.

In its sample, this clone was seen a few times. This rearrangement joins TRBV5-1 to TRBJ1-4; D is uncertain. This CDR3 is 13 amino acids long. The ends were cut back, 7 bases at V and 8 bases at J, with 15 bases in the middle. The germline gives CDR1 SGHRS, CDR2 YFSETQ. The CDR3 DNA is TGCGCCAGCTTTACGACTCCGGGGGAAAAACTGTTTTTT. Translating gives CASFTTPGEKLFF.

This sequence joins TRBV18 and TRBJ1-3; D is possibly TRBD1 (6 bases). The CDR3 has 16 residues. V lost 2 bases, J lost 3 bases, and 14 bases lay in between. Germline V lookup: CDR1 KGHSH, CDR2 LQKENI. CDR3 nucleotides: TGTGCCAGCTCACCAACCCCTACAGGGTATGGAAACACCATATATTTT. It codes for CASSPTPTGYGNTIYF.

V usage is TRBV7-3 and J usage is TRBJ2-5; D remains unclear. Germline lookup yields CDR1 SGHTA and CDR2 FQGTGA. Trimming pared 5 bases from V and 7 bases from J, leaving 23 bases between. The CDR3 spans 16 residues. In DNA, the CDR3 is TGTGCCAGCAGCCCTACCGTGATCGGTCCAATGAGGACCCAGTACTTC. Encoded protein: CASSPTVIGPMRTQYF.

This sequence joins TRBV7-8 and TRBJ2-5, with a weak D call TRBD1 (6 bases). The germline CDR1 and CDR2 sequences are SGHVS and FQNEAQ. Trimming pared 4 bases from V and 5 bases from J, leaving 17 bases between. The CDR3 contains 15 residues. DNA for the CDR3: TGTGCCAGCAGCTCCAGGACAGCGCAAGGGGAGACCCAGTACTTC. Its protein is CASSSRTAQGETQYF.

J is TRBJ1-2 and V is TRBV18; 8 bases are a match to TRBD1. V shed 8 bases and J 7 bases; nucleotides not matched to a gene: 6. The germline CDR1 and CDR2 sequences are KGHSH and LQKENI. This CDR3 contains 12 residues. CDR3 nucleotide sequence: TGTGCCAGCGCGACACAGGGGGGTGGCTACACCTTC. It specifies CASATQGGGYTF. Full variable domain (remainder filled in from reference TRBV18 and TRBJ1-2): NAGVMQNPRHLVRRRGQEARLRCSPMKGHSHVYWYRQLPEEGLKFMVYLQKENIIDESGMPKERFSAEFPKEGPSILRIQQVVRGDSAAYFCASATQGGGYTFGSGTRLTVV.

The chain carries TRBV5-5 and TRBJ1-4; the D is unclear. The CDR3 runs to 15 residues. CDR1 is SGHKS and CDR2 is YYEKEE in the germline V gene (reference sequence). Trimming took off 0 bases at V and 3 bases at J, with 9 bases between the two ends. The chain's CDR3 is CASSLGPFANEKLFF. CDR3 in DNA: TGTGCCAGCAGCTTGGGTCCCTTTGCTAATGAAAAACTGTTTTTT.

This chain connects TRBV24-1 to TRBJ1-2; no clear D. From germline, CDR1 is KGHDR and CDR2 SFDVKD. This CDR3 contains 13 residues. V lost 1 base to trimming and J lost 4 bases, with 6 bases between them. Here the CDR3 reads CATSDLASYGYTF. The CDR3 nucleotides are TGTGCCACCAGTGATTTAGCAAGCTATGGCTACACCTTC.

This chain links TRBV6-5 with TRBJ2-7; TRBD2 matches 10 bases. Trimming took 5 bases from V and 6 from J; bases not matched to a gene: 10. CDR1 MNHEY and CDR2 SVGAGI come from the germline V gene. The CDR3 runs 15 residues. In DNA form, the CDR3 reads TGTGCCAGCAGTATCGGTAGCGGGGGGCTTGGCGAGCAGTACGTC. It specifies CASSIGSGGLGEQYV.

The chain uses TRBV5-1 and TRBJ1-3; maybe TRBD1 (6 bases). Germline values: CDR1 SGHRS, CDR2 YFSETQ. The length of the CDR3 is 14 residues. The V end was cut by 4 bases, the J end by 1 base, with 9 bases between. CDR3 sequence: CASSAQGSGNTIYF. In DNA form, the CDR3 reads TGCGCCAGCAGCGCACAGGGTTCTGGAAACACCATATATTTT.

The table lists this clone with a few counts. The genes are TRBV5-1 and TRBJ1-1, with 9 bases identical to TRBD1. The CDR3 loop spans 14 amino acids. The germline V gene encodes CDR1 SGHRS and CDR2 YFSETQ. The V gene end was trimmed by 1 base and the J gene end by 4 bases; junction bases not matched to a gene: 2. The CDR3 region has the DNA TGCGCCAGCAGCTTGAAGACAGGGGGCACTGAAGCTTTCTTT. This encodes CASSLKTGGTEAFF.

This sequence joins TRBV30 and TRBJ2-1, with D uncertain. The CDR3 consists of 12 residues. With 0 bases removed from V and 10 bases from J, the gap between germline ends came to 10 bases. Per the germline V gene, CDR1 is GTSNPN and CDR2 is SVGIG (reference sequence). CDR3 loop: CAWSVPLGEQFF. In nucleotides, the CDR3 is TGTGCCTGGAGTGTACCTCTGGGAGAGCAGTTCTTC.

CDR3 protein: CASSLEEHQPQHF. The CDR3 coding sequence is TGTGCCAGCAGCTTAGAGGAGCACCAGCCCCAGCATTTT. V and J are TRBV7-2 and TRBJ1-5; no firm D call. The CDR3 loop spans 13 amino acids. V dropped 1 base and J dropped 7 bases, with 8 bases sitting between them. Per germline, CDR1 SGHTA and CDR2 FQGNSA.

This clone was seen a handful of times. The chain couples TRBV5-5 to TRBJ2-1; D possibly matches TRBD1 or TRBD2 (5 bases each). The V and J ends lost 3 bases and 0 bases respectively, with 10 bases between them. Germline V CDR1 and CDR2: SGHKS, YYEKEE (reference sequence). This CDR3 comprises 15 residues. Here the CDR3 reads CASSWDVSSYNEQFF. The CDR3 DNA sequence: TGTGCCAGCAGCTGGGACGTAAGCTCCTACAATGAGCAGTTCTTC.

CDR3 loop: CASSYARVLYGYTF. In nucleotides, the CDR3 is TGTGCCAGCAGTTACGCTCGCGTTCTATATGGCTACACCTTC. The chain couples TRBV6-2 or TRBV6-3 to TRBJ1-2; D gene ambiguous. V was shortened by 2 bases and J by 5 bases, with 12 bases between the two germline ends. The CDR3 extends over 14 amino acids. Germline V gives CDR1 MNHEY, CDR2 SVGEGT.

The CDR3 DNA reads as TGTGCCAGTAGTGGCCGGGGCCCCACTGAGCAGTTCTTC. Translating gives CASSGRGPTEQFF. V is TRBV19 and J is TRBJ2-1; TRBD1 or TRBD2 may be the D gene (5 bases each). V was trimmed by 5 bases and J by 9 bases, leaving 14 bases between them. Germline V gene data show CDR1 as LNHDA and CDR2 as SQIVND (reference sequence). There are 13 residues in the CDR3.

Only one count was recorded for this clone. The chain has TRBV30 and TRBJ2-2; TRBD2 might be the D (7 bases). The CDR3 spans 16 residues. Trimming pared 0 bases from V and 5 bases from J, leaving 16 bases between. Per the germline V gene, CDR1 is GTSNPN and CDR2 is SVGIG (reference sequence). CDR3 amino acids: CAWSVTRGGGTGELFF. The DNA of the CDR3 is TGTGCCTGGAGTGTAACCAGGGGAGGGGGAACCGGGGAGCTGTTTTTT.

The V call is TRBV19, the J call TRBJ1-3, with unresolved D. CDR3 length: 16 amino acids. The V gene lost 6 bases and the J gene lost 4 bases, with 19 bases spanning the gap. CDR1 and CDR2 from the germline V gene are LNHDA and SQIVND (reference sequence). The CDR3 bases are TGTGCCAGTAGCGCCGCAGGAGTTAATACAGGAAACACCATATATTTT. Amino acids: CASSAAGVNTGNTIYF.

The CDR3 nucleotides are TGTGCCAGCAGCGCCCTCCTAGGGGAGACCCAGTACTTC. This sequence encodes CASSALLGETQYF. The rearrangement links TRBV9 to TRBJ2-5; D not certain. CDR3 size: 13 residues. The V gene's germline CDR1 is SGDLS and CDR2 YYNGEE. V was pared by 3 bases and J by 5 bases, with 11 bases between.

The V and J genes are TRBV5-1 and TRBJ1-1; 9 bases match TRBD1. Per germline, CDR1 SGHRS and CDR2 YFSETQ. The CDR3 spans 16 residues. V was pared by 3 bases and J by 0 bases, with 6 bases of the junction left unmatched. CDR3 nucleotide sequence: TGCGCCAGCAGCTCAGGGACAGGGTCCATGAACACTGAAGCTTTCTTT. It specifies CASSSGTGSMNTEAFF.

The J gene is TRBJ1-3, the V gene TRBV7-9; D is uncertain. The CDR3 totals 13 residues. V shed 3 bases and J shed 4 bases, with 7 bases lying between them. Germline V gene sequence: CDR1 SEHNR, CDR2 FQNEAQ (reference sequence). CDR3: CASSLNFGNTIYF. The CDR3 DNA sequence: TGTGCCAGCAGCTTGAATTTCGGAAACACCATATATTTT.

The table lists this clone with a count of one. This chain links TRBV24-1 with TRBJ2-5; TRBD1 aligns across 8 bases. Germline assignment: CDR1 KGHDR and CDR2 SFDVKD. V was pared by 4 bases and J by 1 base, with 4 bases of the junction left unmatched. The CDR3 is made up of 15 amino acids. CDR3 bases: TGTGCCACCAGTGACCGGACAGGGATCCAAGAGACCCAGTACTTC. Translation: CATSDRTGIQETQYF.

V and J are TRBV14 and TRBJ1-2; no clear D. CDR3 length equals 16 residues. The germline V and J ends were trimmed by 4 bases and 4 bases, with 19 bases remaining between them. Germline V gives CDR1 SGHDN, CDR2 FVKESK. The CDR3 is CASSPRQAGWGYGYTF. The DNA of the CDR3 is TGTGCCAGCAGCCCCCGCCAGGCTGGGTGGGGCTATGGCTACACCTTC.

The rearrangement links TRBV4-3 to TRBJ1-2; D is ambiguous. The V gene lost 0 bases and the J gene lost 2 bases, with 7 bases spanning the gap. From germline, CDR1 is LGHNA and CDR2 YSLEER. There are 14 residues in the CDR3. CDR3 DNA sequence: TGCGCCAGCAGCCAAGAGCTGGGGAACTATGGCTACACCTTC. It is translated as CASSQELGNYGYTF.

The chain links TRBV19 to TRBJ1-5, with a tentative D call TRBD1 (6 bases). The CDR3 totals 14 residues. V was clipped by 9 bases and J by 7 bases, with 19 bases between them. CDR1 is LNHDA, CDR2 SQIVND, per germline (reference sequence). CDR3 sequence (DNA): TGTGCCAGAGACAACAGGGAATCCATCCAGCCCCAGCATTTT. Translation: CARDNRESIQPQHF. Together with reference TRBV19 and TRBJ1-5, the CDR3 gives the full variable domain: DGGITQSPKYLFRKEGQNVTLSCEQNLNHDAMYWYRQDPGQGLRLIYYSQIVNDFQKGDIAEGYSVSREKKESFPLTVTSAQKNPTAFYLCARDNRESIQPQHFGDGTRLSIL.

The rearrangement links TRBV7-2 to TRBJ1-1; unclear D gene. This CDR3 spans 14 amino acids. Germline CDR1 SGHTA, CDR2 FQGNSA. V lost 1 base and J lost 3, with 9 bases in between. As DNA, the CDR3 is TGTGCCAGCAGCTTAGGGGCTATAGACACTGAAGCTTTCTTT. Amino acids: CASSLGAIDTEAFF.

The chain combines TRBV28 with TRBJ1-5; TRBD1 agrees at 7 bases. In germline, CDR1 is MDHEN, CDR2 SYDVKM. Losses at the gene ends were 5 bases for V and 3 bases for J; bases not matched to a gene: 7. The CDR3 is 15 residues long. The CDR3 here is CASSGRDSLNQPQHF. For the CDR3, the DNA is TGTGCCAGCAGTGGACGGGACAGCCTCAATCAGCCCCAGCATTTT.